This T cell receptor beta chain was identified during a study of T cell repertoires in cytomegalovirus infection. In the study overall: Public TCR beta signatures were indicative of both CMV infection and a matching HLA type. Study-wide points: CMV carriers with the relevant HLA were identified by cumulative public TCR beta family frequency. HLA-C-restricted CMV clonotypes gave the most frequent clonotype in two of eight donors.

Unmatched junction bases numbered 11, after V lost 6 bases and J lost 3 bases. Germline CDR1 DFQATT, CDR2 SNEGSKA (reference sequence). This CDR3 spans 16 amino acids. Comment on this clonotype: Antigen: not known.

MiXCR, applied by TCRdb to the reads, yields one record per CDR3 protein. The top ten hold approximately 35% of the sample, which has about 130,000 distinct CDR3 sequences, more than 20% seen once. This TCR derives from a human donor in good health (CMV status not recorded). Some clones in this sample may be carry-over from other donors' samples. The chain carries TRBV20-1 and TRBJ2-1; 10 positions agree with TRBD2. The sequencing input was PBMCs, sequenced either directly or after in vitro stimulation (not recorded which). Here the CDR3 reads CSATAGSSGSYNEQFF. CDR3 bases: TGCAGTGCAACCGCCGGGTCTAGCGGGAGCTACAATGAGCAGTTCTTC.